This TCR beta chain was recovered during a study of blood T cell repertoires in COVID-19. For the study at large: Both acute and convalescent COVID-19 samples were obtained from the United States, Italy and Spain. Sources were T cells, B-cell-depleted T cells, or PBMCs; the material itself was cDNA or gDNA.

Original processing methods: Reference gene primer amplification in the assay estimated nucleated cell counts. TCRdb keeps only in-frame clones here, not all; method: immunoSEQ multiplex PCR. V, J and clone size are those of that table, while D and trimming were read from the DNA. The table lists 150,000 to 200,000 clones, around 80% of them singletons. V trimming: 2 bases; J trimming: 8 bases; junction bases outside the gene matches: 6. CDR1 MDHEN and CDR2 SYDVKM come from the germline V gene. The CDR3 has 15 amino acids. The sequencing sample was made of peripheral blood. This sequence joins TRBV28 and TRBJ1-4, with 9 bases that match TRBD1. This sequence originates from a woman aged 70-85 years with acute or convalescent COVID-19. This CDR3 is CASSLIGQGREKLFF. As DNA, the CDR3 is TGTGCCAGCAGTTTAATCGGACAGGGGCGGGAAAAACTGTTTTTT.